The 16 T cell receptor beta chains below all came from one sample that was sequenced in a study of OX40 agonist ivuxolimab in advanced cancers. Profiled with immunoSEQ multiplex PCR; TCRdb holds only in-frame clones, not every one. In the table there are 99,000 or so clones, 84% of which are singletons. The sequencing used CD4+ or CD8+ T cells sorted from blood, collected in a trial of the OX40 agonist ivuxolimab. Every receptor here comes from an adult with an advanced solid tumor such as melanoma, head and neck, liver or kidney cancer.

The chain combines TRBV21-1 with TRBJ2-4. TRBV21-1 is flagged as a pseudogene. The CDR3 is 14 amino acids. CDR3 DNA: TGTGCCAGCAGTTCCGGGACCTTAAAAAACATTCAGTACTTC. Residues: CASSSGTLKNIQYF.

The chain uses TRBV7-7 and TRBJ2-1; 7 bases fit TRBD1. CDR1 is SSHAT, CDR2 FNYEAQ, per germline (reference sequence). This CDR3 spans 14 amino acids. V lost 0 bases and J lost 8; bases outside the gene matches: 4. The CDR3 sequence: CASSLASGGYEQFF. CDR3 DNA: TGTGCCAGCAGCTTAGCCTCAGGGGGTTATGAGCAGTTCTTC.

V and J are TRBV4-1 and TRBJ2-7; D not certain. The ends were cut back, 6 bases at V and 2 bases at J, with 5 bases in the middle. There are 11 residues in the CDR3. Germline V lookup: CDR1 MGHRA, CDR2 YSYEKL. Here the CDR3 DNA reads TGCGCCAGCAGACACACCTACGAGCAGTACTTC. Its protein is CASRHTYEQYF.

This clone was counted only a few times. CDR3 protein: CASSPTGTGGHHEQYF. The DNA for the CDR3 is TGTGCCAGCAGCCCTACCGGGACAGGGGGCCATCACGAGCAGTACTTC. The chain employs TRBV7-9 and TRBJ2-7, with TRBD1 matching over 12 bases. Germline V gene sequence: CDR1 SEHNR, CDR2 FQNEAQ (reference sequence). The CDR3 consists of 16 residues. The V gene end was trimmed by 5 bases and the J gene end by 5 bases; junction bases not matched to a gene: 10.

The V gene is TRBV4-1, the J gene TRBJ2-7; 10 nucleotides match TRBD2. The CDR3 is 18 amino acids. V shed 0 bases and J 1 base; nucleotides not matched to a gene: 9. Germline CDR1 and CDR2: MGHRA and YSYEKL. This CDR3 is CASSQDPIETSGSYEQYF. CDR3 bases: TGCGCCAGCAGCCAAGATCCGATAGAGACTAGCGGGTCCTACGAGCAGTACTTC.

Here the CDR3 DNA reads TGTGCCAGCAGCTTAGGGGCGTTCAAAAACATTCAGTACTTC. This sequence encodes CASSLGAFKNIQYF. The J gene is TRBJ2-4, the V gene TRBV11-2; D not certain. Germline CDR1 SGHAT, CDR2 FQNNGV. V lost 1 base and J 3 bases, leaving 7 bases between the germline ends. The CDR3 loop spans 14 amino acids. Combining the CDR3 with reference TRBV11-2 and TRBJ2-4 gives the whole variable domain EAGVAQSPRYKIIEKRQSVAFWCNPISGHATLYWYQQILGQGPKLLIQFQNNGVVDDSQLPKDRFSAERLKGVDSTLKIQPAKLEDSAVYLCASSLGAFKNIQYFGAGTRLSVL.

As concerns this clone: This may come from a read error, since a much larger clone is one base off. This sequence joins TRBV11-2 and TRBJ1-5; D call uncertain. The CDR3 has 12 amino acids. Trimming took off 1 base at V and 6 bases at J, with 4 bases between the two ends. Germline loops: CDR1 SGHAT, CDR2 FQNNGV. The DNA for the CDR3 is TGTGCCAGCAGCTTAGGCAGTCAGCCCCAGCATTTT. It codes for CASSLGSQPQHF.

The chain links TRBV10-3 to TRBJ1-4; 7 bases match TRBD1. The CDR3 runs to 17 residues. The germline V gene encodes CDR1 ENHRY and CDR2 SYGVKD. The V gene end was trimmed by 0 bases and the J gene end by 7 bases; junction bases not matched to a gene: 11. This CDR3 reads CAISESKITGESEKLFF. CDR3 in DNA: TGTGCCATCAGTGAGTCGAAAATTACAGGGGAGTCTGAAAAACTGTTTTTT.

The rearrangement uses TRBV18 and TRBJ2-3; no definite D call. The germline V gene has CDR1 KGHSH and CDR2 LQKENI. V was clipped by 6 bases and J by 0 bases, with 16 bases between them. The CDR3 consists of 16 residues. CDR3 residues: CASSQRLPSSTDTQYF. CDR3 nucleotides: TGTGCCAGCTCCCAAAGACTGCCATCTAGCACAGATACGCAGTATTTT.

The CDR3 sequence: CASSPRQGVTGELFF. The CDR3 DNA is TGTGCCAGCAGTCCCAGACAGGGTGTCACCGGGGAGCTGTTTTTT. This chain joins TRBV2 and TRBJ2-2, with TRBD1 matching 7 bases. The CDR3 consists of 15 residues. Germline CDR1 reads SNHLY; CDR2 reads FYNNEI. The junction had 7 bases not matched to a gene; V was cut back by 5 bases and J by 4 bases.

CDR3 in amino acids: CASRRPASGSAEQYF. CDR3 nucleotides: TGTGCCAGCAGGCGGCCCGCTAGCGGGAGCGCCGAGCAGTACTTC. The chain has TRBV5-8 and TRBJ2-7; 10 bases line up with TRBD2. This CDR3 contains 15 residues. Germline loops: CDR1 SGHTS, CDR2 YDEGEE. V shed 5 bases, J shed 6 bases, and the junction held 11 bases outside the gene matches.

V and J are TRBV28 and TRBJ1-6; 8 bases line up with TRBD1. The CDR3 runs to 14 residues. Germline V lookup: CDR1 MDHEN, CDR2 SYDVKM. V gave up 4 bases and J gave up 5 bases; unmatched junction bases: 1. DNA of the CDR3: TGTGCCAGCAGTTCGGACAGGGATAATTCACCCCTCCACTTT. Translated: CASSSDRDNSPLHF.

This clone came up a few times. The chain employs TRBV7-3 and TRBJ2-7; TRBD1 might be the D (6 bases). V was trimmed by 1 base and J by 9 bases, leaving 16 bases between them. The CDR3 runs 14 residues. Per germline, CDR1 SGHTA and CDR2 FQGTGA. CDR3 protein: CASSLNAGALAQYF. The CDR3 DNA reads as TGTGCCAGCAGCTTAAATGCAGGGGCCCTCGCGCAGTACTTC.

This clone was seen once. The chain employs TRBV2 and TRBJ2-3; no definite D call. The CDR3 extends over 15 amino acids. V shed 3 bases and J shed 4 bases, with 14 bases lying between them. Germline V gene lookup returns CDR1 SNHLY and CDR2 FYNNEI. The CDR3 sequence: CASSERRPSADTQYF. The CDR3, as DNA: TGTGCCAGCAGTGAGAGGCGGCCCAGCGCAGATACGCAGTATTTT.

The V call is TRBV7-9, the J call TRBJ1-1, with D perhaps TRBD1 (6 bases). The V and J ends lost 5 bases and 5 bases respectively, with 18 bases between them. The CDR3 length is 15 residues. The germline V gene encodes CDR1 SEHNR and CDR2 FQNEAQ (reference sequence). CDR3 region: CASSPRGGPRTEAFF. CDR3 DNA sequence: TGTGCCAGCAGCCCCCGGGGGGGGCCCAGGACTGAAGCTTTCTTT.

This clone was recorded a few times. The V and J genes are TRBV6-1 and TRBJ2-1; 10 positions agree with TRBD1. With 6 bases clipped from V and 8 bases from J, the junction kept 7 bases outside the gene matches. Germline V lookup: CDR1 MNHNS, CDR2 SASEGT. This CDR3 has 14 residues. The CDR3 reads CASRDRGRGDEQFF. The CDR3 DNA reads TGTGCCAGCAGAGACAGGGGGCGAGGCGATGAGCAGTTCTTC.